This T cell receptor beta chain stems from a study of glioma-infiltrating T cells. General study results and limits: Shared blood CDR3 signature motifs marked patients with low tissue-blood divergence.

Using RNA template, CDR3s of TCR alpha and beta were amplified with iRepertoire arm-PCR. Input was 100-400 ng of tissue mRNA or PBMC total RNA. TCRdb reprocessed the multiplex PCR reads via MiXCR and lists one record per CDR3 protein. The sample shows around 390,000 distinct CDR3 sequences, around 38% of them seen only once. Germline CDR1 and CDR2: MDHEN and SYDVKM. CDR3 length equals 13 residues. This clonotype appeared once. What it recognizes is unknown. A read error may explain this, as a much larger clone is one base away. The chain carries TRBV28 and TRBJ1-2; D is ambiguous. The sample was glioma tissue, nonneoplastic brain tissue, or PBMCs (not recorded which). This receptor was obtained from a human donor with low-grade glioma or glioblastoma, undergoing nonglioma brain surgery, or in good health (not recorded which). CDR3 nucleotide sequence: TGTGCCAGCAGGGGTCAAGGGATATATGTCTACACCTTC. Residues: CASRGQGIYVYTF.